This is a list of T cell receptor beta chains from one sample in a study of blood T cells in healthy people across ages. TCRdb passed the 5' RACE reads through MiXCR, listing each CDR3 protein once. The table lists about 780,000 distinct CDR3 sequences, roughly 24% of them singletons. The same sample was also used in a study of T cells of mothers and their children.

Sequencing was done on a sample of blood. These receptors all stem from a boy younger than 18 in good health. Both conserved end residues are part of each CDR3. A D gene is named only where the DNA matches it firmly. The size of a clone is reported for some rows only, either as once, few or many, or as a class for expanded clones.

V: TRBV6-5
size: few
D: -
J: TRBJ2-2
CDR3: CASSSDRNTGELFF
DNA: TGTGCCAGCAGTTCTGACAGGAACACCGGGGAGCTGTTTTTT

V: TRBV6-4
size: -
D: -
J: TRBJ1-2
CDR3: CASSDFGTPNYGYTF
DNA: TGTGCCAGCAGTGACTTCGGGACACCTAACTATGGCTACACCTTC

V: TRBV20-1
size: -
D: -
J: TRBJ2-4
CDR3: CSARGAARAKNIQYF
DNA: TGCAGTGCTAGGGGGGCGGCACGGGCCAAAAACATTCAGTACTTC

V: TRBV27
size: few
D: TRBD1
J: TRBJ2-1
CDR3: CASSWDSTYNEQFF
DNA: TGTGCCAGCAGTTGGGACAGCACTTACAATGAGCAGTTCTTC

V: TRBV6-2/TRBV6-3
size: few
D: TRBD2
J: TRBJ2-1
CDR3: CASSPSTSREQFF
DNA: TGTGCCAGCAGTCCTTCGACTAGCCGAGAGCAGTTCTTC

V: TRBV7-3
size: -
D: -
J: TRBJ2-7
CDR3: CASGVGASYEQYF
DNA: TGTGCCAGCGGAGTTGGGGCGTCCTACGAGCAGTACTTC

V: TRBV27
size: -
D: TRBD1
J: TRBJ2-4
CDR3: CASSPLGTGKNIQYF
DNA: TGTGCCAGCAGCCCTCTTGGGACAGGGAAAAACATTCAGTACTTC

V: TRBV20-1
size: -
D: TRBD2
J: TRBJ2-1
CDR3: CSGTGLAGRSNEQFF
DNA: TGCAGTGGCACGGGACTAGCGGGAAGAAGCAATGAGCAGTTCTTC

V: TRBV29-1
size: once
D: TRBD2
J: TRBJ2-5
CDR3: CSVGLAGSGETQYF
DNA: TGCAGCGTCGGACTAGCGGGAAGCGGAGAGACCCAGTACTTC

V: TRBV20-1
size: -
D: -
J: TRBJ2-5
CDR3: CSARPSTGRETQYF
DNA: TGCAGTGCTAGACCGTCTACAGGGCGAGAGACCCAGTACTTC

V: TRBV20-1
size: -
D: -
J: TRBJ2-5
CDR3: CSASVPTQETQYF
DNA: TGCAGTGCTAGCGTTCCTACCCAAGAGACCCAGTACTTC

V: TRBV3-1
size: -
D: TRBD1
J: TRBJ2-7
CDR3: CASSQGDRGYEQYF
DNA: TGTGCCAGCAGCCAAGGGGACAGGGGCTACGAGCAGTACTTC

V: TRBV20-1
size: -
D: TRBD1
J: TRBJ1-5
CDR3: CSASPTGGQRHPQHF
DNA: TGCAGTGCTAGTCCCACAGGGGGTCAACGGCACCCCCAGCATTTT

V: TRBV9
size: -
D: TRBD2
J: TRBJ2-5
CDR3: CASSVGDYHGLETQYF
DNA: TGTGCCAGCAGCGTAGGGGACTACCACGGGCTAGAGACCCAGTACTTC

V: TRBV5-1
size: -
D: -
J: TRBJ2-7
CDR3: CASSHDRMSSYEQYF
DNA: TGCGCCAGCAGTCATGACAGAATGAGCTCCTACGAGCAGTACTTC

V: TRBV29-1
size: few
D: TRBD1
J: TRBJ1-2
CDR3: CSVPDRGGYTF
DNA: TGCAGCGTTCCTGACAGGGGTGGCTACACCTTC

V: TRBV2
size: few
D: TRBD2
J: TRBJ2-3
CDR3: CAGRDYTTDTQYF
DNA: TGTGCCGGAAGGGACTATACCACAGATACGCAGTATTTT

V: TRBV13
size: -
D: TRBD1
J: TRBJ1-3
CDR3: CASSLGLGGSGNTIYF
DNA: TGTGCCAGCAGCTTAGGCCTAGGGGGCTCGGGAAACACCATATATTTT

V: TRBV10-3
size: -
D: -
J: TRBJ2-7
CDR3: CAISEKGGYEQYF
DNA: TGTGCCATCAGTGAAAAGGGTGGCTACGAGCAGTACTTC

V: TRBV5-1
size: -
D: -
J: TRBJ2-3
CDR3: CASSRDPGYSTDTQYF
DNA: TGCGCCAGCAGCCGCGATCCGGGGTATAGCACAGATACGCAGTATTTT

V: TRBV3-1
size: few
D: -
J: TRBJ2-5
CDR3: CASSPQQRGTQYF
DNA: TGTGCCAGCAGCCCCCAACAGAGGGGGACCCAGTACTTC

V: TRBV29-1
size: -
D: -
J: TRBJ2-4
CDR3: CSVAAGLKNIQYF
DNA: TGCAGCGTTGCGGCGGGCCTCAAAAACATTCAGTACTTC

V: TRBV7-3
size: few
D: TRBD1
J: TRBJ2-1
CDR3: CASSLTQGYEQFF
DNA: TGTGCCAGCAGCTTAACACAGGGGTATGAGCAGTTCTTC

V: TRBV7-2
size: few
D: -
J: TRBJ2-3
CDR3: CASSLVSRTDTQYF
DNA: TGTGCCAGCAGCTTAGTCAGCCGCACAGATACGCAGTATTTT

V: TRBV20-1
size: -
D: -
J: TRBJ2-5
CDR3: CSARDFQETQYF
DNA: TGCAGTGCAAGGGACTTCCAAGAGACCCAGTACTTC

V: TRBV2
size: few
D: -
J: TRBJ2-5
CDR3: CASSELREETQYF
DNA: TGTGCCAGCAGTGAACTCAGGGAGGAGACCCAGTACTTC

V: TRBV28
size: few
D: -
J: TRBJ2-7
CDR3: CASSLGDPRTSDEQYF
DNA: TGTGCCAGCAGTTTAGGGGACCCTAGAACGAGCGACGAGCAGTACTTC

V: TRBV10-3
size: -
D: -
J: TRBJ2-2
CDR3: CASHGTNTGELFF
DNA: TGTGCCTCCCATGGTACGAACACCGGGGAGCTGTTTTTT

V: TRBV12-3/TRBV12-4
size: -
D: -
J: TRBJ2-7
CDR3: CASRLGRYYEQYF
DNA: TGTGCCAGCAGGCTAGGACGGTATTACGAGCAGTACTTC

V: TRBV10-2
size: few
D: -
J: TRBJ2-5
CDR3: CATRSGRETQYF
DNA: TGCGCCACCCGGTCAGGTCGTGAGACCCAGTACTTC

V: TRBV28
size: few
D: -
J: TRBJ2-5
CDR3: CASSSSGDIQETQYF
DNA: TGTGCCAGCAGTTCTTCCGGGGACATCCAAGAGACCCAGTACTTC

V: TRBV5-1
size: few
D: TRBD2
J: TRBJ2-2
CDR3: CASLAGVNTGELFF
DNA: TGCGCCAGCCTAGCGGGGGTGAACACCGGGGAGCTGTTTTTT

V: TRBV5-1
size: -
D: TRBD1
J: TRBJ2-1
CDR3: CASSLGQEPSYNEQFF
DNA: TGCGCCAGCAGCTTAGGACAGGAGCCCTCCTACAATGAGCAGTTCTTC

V: TRBV20-1
size: -
D: -
J: TRBJ2-5
CDR3: CSASVEETQYF
DNA: TGCAGTGCTAGTGTCGAAGAGACCCAGTACTTC

V: TRBV28
size: -
D: -
J: TRBJ1-2
CDR3: CASSSPPGAVGYTF
DNA: TGTGCCAGCAGTTCCCCCCCGGGGGCGGTCGGCTACACCTTC

V: TRBV5-1
size: few
D: -
J: TRBJ1-6
CDR3: CASSLSSQLTPLHF
DNA: TGCGCCAGCAGCTTGAGTAGCCAGTTGACACCCCTCCACTTT

V: TRBV5-1
size: few
D: -
J: TRBJ1-1
CDR3: CASSLEFRETAFF
DNA: TGCGCCAGCAGCTTGGAATTCAGGGAGACAGCTTTCTTT

V: TRBV5-5
size: -
D: -
J: TRBJ1-1
CDR3: CASSLEFQRPMNTEAFF
DNA: TGTGCCAGCAGCTTGGAATTCCAGCGGCCGATGAACACTGAAGCTTTCTTT

V: TRBV28
size: -
D: TRBD1
J: TRBJ1-5
CDR3: CASLRGTVPRSNQPQHF
DNA: TGTGCCAGCCTCCGCGGGACAGTTCCCCGTAGCAATCAGCCCCAGCATTTT

V: TRBV12-3/TRBV12-4
size: -
D: -
J: TRBJ2-1
CDR3: CAGFRTGQMNEQFF
DNA: TGTGCCGGCTTCCGTACAGGACAGATGAATGAGCAGTTCTTC

V: TRBV11-2
size: -
D: -
J: TRBJ2-5
CDR3: CASSLFGGHEQYF
DNA: TGTGCCAGCAGCTTATTCGGAGGGCATGAGCAGTACTTC

V: TRBV27
size: many
D: TRBD1
J: TRBJ2-5
CDR3: CASSLISPGGFQETQYF
DNA: TGTGCCAGCAGTTTAATCTCCCCAGGGGGATTTCAAGAGACCCAGTACTTC

V: TRBV12-3/TRBV12-4
size: -
D: -
J: TRBJ1-4
CDR3: CASSLALATNEKLFF
DNA: TGTGCCAGCAGTTTAGCCTTAGCAACTAATGAAAAACTGTTTTTT

V: TRBV29-1
size: few
D: TRBD1
J: TRBJ2-7
CDR3: CSAGFWDRAYEQYF
DNA: TGCAGCGCTGGCTTCTGGGACAGAGCCTACGAGCAGTACTTC

V: TRBV6-1
size: few
D: TRBD2
J: TRBJ2-5
CDR3: CASTISGGAETQYF
DNA: TGTGCCAGCACAATTAGCGGGGGGGCGGAGACCCAGTACTTC

V: TRBV7-9
size: -
D: -
J: TRBJ2-2
CDR3: CASSPPTANTGELFF
DNA: TGTGCCAGCAGCCCCCCGACAGCGAACACCGGGGAGCTGTTTTTT

V: TRBV9
size: -
D: TRBD1
J: TRBJ1-4
CDR3: CASSGGGQGEKLFF
DNA: TGTGCCAGCAGCGGGGGGGGACAGGGAGAAAAACTGTTTTTT

V: TRBV12-5
size: -
D: -
J: TRBJ2-5
CDR3: CASGTGTLGTQYF
DNA: TGTGCTAGTGGTACGGGGACTCTGGGGACCCAGTACTTC

V: TRBV13
size: few
D: -
J: TRBJ2-7
CDR3: CASSTRHYEQYF
DNA: TGTGCCAGCAGCACACGACACTACGAGCAGTACTTC

V: TRBV7-8
size: once
D: TRBD1
J: TRBJ2-3
CDR3: CASSSDGGQGPSDTQYF
DNA: TGTGCCAGCAGCTCAGATGGGGGACAGGGTCCTTCTGATACGCAGTATTTT

V: TRBV18
size: few
D: -
J: TRBJ2-5
CDR3: CASSPSSGEETQYF
DNA: TGTGCCAGCTCACCATCATCCGGGGAAGAGACCCAGTACTTC

V: TRBV5-1
size: many
D: -
J: TRBJ1-2
CDR3: CASSLVGDGYTF
DNA: TGTGCCAGCAGTTTAGTGGGAGATGGCTACACCTTC

V: TRBV6-2/TRBV6-3
size: few
D: -
J: TRBJ1-5
CDR3: CASSPNRDGQPQHF
DNA: TGTGCCAGCAGTCCTAACAGGGATGGTCAGCCCCAGCATTTT

V: TRBV10-2
size: few
D: -
J: TRBJ2-7
CDR3: CASSEVSTYEQYF
DNA: TGCGCCAGCAGTGAAGTGTCTACCTACGAGCAGTACTTC

V: TRBV6-6
size: -
D: -
J: TRBJ1-2
CDR3: CASSDRPYGYTF
DNA: TGTGCCAGCAGTGACAGGCCCTATGGCTACACCTTC

V: TRBV29-1
size: few
D: TRBD2
J: TRBJ2-2
CDR3: CSVVGGVNTGELFF
DNA: TGCAGCGTTGTTGGGGGGGTGAACACCGGGGAGCTGTTTTTT

V: TRBV4-1
size: few
D: -
J: TRBJ2-4
CDR3: CASSQDTPLAKNIQYF
DNA: TGCGCCAGCAGCCAAGATACCCCTCTAGCCAAAAACATTCAGTACTTC

V: TRBV20-1
size: -
D: TRBD2
J: TRBJ2-7
CDR3: CSAGPSGGTYEQYF
DNA: TGCAGTGCTGGTCCTAGCGGGGGGACCTACGAGCAGTACTTC

V: TRBV2
size: -
D: -
J: TRBJ2-3
CDR3: CASRDRYTDTQYF
DNA: TGTGCCAGCAGGGACCGATACACAGATACGCAGTATTTT